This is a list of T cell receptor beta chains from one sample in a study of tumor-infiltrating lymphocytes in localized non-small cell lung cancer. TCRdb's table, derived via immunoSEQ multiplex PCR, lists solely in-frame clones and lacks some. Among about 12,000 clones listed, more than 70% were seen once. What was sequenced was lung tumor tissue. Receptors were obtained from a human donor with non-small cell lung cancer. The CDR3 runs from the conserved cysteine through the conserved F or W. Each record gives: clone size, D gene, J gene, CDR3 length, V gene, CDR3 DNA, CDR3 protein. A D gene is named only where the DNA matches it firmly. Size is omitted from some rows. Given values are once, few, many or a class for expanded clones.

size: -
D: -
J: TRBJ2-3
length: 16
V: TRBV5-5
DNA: TGTGCCAGCAGCTTGGGAGGCAGTCTTAGCACAGATACGCAGTATTTT
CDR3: CASSLGGSLSTDTQYF

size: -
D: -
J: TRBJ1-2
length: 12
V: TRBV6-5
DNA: TGTGCCAGCAGTTACGGGAACGAGGGCTACACCTTC
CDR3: CASSYGNEGYTF

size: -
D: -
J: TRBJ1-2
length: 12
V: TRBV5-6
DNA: TGTGCCAGCAGCTTGGGTAGGGACGGCTACACCTTC
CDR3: CASSLGRDGYTF

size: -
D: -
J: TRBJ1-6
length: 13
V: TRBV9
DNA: TGTGCCAGCAGCGGAGGGAGTTTGGCCCCCAGCCACTTT
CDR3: CASSGGSLAPSHF

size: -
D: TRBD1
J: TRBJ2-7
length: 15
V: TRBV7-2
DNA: TGTGCCAGCAGCGTCACCGGGACAGGAGCCTACGAGCAGTACTTC
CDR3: CASSVTGTGAYEQYF

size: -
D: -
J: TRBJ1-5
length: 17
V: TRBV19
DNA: TGTGCCAGTAGTGACGGGACACAGGGCCGGAACAATCAGCCCCAGCATTTT
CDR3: CASSDGTQGRNNQPQHF

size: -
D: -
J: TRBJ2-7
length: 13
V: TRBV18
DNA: TGTGCCAGCTCACCATCGGGGACCTACGAGCAGTACTTC
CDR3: CASSPSGTYEQYF

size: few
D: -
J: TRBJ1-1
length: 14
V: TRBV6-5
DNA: TGTGCCAGCAGTTACACCCTCCTGCACACTGAAGCTTTCTTT
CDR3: CASSYTLLHTEAFF

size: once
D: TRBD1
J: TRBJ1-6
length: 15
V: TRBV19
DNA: TGTGCCAGTAGCCTCAACCAGGGGGCAAATTCACCCCTCCACTTT
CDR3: CASSLNQGANSPLHF

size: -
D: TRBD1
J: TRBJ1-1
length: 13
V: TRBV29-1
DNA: TGCAGCGTCGCCGGGACAGTAGGCACTGAAGCTTTCTTT
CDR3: CSVAGTVGTEAFF

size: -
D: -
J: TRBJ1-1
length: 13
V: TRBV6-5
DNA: TGTGCCAGCAGCCTCAACGGATACACTGAAGCTTTCTTT
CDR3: CASSLNGYTEAFF

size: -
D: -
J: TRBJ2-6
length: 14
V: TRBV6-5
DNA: TGTGCCAGCAGACTTTACTCTGGGGCCAACGTCCTGACTTTC
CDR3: CASRLYSGANVLTF

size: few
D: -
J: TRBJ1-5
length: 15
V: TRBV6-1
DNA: TGTGCCAGCAGCGGCGGGGCGGATAGCAATCAGCCCCAGCATTTT
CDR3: CASSGGADSNQPQHF

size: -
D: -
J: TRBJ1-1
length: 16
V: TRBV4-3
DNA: TGCGCCAGCAGCCCGAATATGCAGGCCGAGAACACTGAAGCTTTCTTT
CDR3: CASSPNMQAENTEAFF

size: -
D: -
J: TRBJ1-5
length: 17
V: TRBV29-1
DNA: TGCAGCGTCGATGACGGTATTTCGGGCCGACATGATCAGCCCCAGCATTTT
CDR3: CSVDDGISGRHDQPQHF

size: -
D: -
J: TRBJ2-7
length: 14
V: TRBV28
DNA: TGTGCCAGCAGCCCATCACTGAGCTCCTACGAGCAGTACTTC
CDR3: CASSPSLSSYEQYF

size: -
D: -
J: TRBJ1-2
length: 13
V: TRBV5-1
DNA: TGCGCCAGCAGCTTGGACAGGGCATATGGCTACACCTTC
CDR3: CASSLDRAYGYTF

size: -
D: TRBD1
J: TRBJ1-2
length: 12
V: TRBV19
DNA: TGTGCCAGCGGACAGGGGGCCATTGGCTACACCTTC
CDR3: CASGQGAIGYTF

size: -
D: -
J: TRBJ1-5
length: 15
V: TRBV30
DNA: TGTGCCTGGAGTGTAGGACGGAATAGCAATCAGCCCCAGCATTTT
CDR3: CAWSVGRNSNQPQHF

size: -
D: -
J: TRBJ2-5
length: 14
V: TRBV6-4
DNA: TGTGCCACCTCACCTCTAGCGTTTCAAGAGACCCAGTACTTC
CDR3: CATSPLAFQETQYF

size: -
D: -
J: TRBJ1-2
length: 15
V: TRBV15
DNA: TGTGCCACCAGCAGTTCCGGACAGATTCGCTATGGCTACACCTTC
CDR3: CATSSSGQIRYGYTF

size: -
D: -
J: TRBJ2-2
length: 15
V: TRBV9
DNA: TGTGCCAGCAGCCCCTCGGGGGCCTACACCGGGGAGCTGTTTTTT
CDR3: CASSPSGAYTGELFF

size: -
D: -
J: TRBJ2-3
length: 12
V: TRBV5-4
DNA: TGTGCCAGCATCCAGACACCCGATACGCAGTATTTT
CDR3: CASIQTPDTQYF

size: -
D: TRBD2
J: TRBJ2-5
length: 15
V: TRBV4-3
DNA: TGCGCCAGCAGCCCGATAGCGGGGGCAGGGGAGACCCAGTACTTC
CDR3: CASSPIAGAGETQYF

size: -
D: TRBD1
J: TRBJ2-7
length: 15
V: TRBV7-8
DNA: TGTGCCAGCAGCATCCCGGAGAGGACAGGGCACGAGCAGTACTTC
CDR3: CASSIPERTGHEQYF

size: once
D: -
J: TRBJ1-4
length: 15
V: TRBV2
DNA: TGTGCCAGCAGCTGGTCAGGGGCTTTTAATGAAAAACTGTTTTTT
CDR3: CASSWSGAFNEKLFF

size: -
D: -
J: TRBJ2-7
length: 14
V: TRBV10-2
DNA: TGCGCCAGCAGTGAAGCGGGACAAAACTACGAGCAGTACTTC
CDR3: CASSEAGQNYEQYF

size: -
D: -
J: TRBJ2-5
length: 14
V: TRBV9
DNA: TGTGCCAGCAGCGTAGACCCAGGGATCCAGACCCAGTACTTC
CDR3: CASSVDPGIQTQYF

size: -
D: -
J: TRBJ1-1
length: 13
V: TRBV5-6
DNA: TGTGCCAGCAGCTTAGGGGGGGGCACTGAAGCTTTCTTT
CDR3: CASSLGGGTEAFF

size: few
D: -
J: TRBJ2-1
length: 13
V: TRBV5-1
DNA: TGCGCCAGCAGCTGGGGGGACCGCGGAGAGCAGTTCTTC
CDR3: CASSWGDRGEQFF

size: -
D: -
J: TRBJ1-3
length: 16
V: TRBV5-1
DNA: TGCGCCAGCAGCTTGGAGGTCTTGACCTCTGGAAACACCATATATTTT
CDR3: CASSLEVLTSGNTIYF

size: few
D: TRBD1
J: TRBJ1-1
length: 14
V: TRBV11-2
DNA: TGTGCCAGCAGCCTACCGCAGGGGGCCGCTGAAGCTTTCTTT
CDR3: CASSLPQGAAEAFF

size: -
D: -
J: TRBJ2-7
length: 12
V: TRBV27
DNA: TGTGCCACCACGGACAGATCCTACGAGCAGTACTTC
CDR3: CATTDRSYEQYF

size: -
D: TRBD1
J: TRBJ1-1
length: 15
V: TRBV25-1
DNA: TGTGCCAGCAGTGACCAGGGGGCAGGGAACACTGAAGCTTTCTTT
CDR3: CASSDQGAGNTEAFF

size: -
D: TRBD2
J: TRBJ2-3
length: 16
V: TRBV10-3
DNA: TGTGCTATCGGGGGACTAGCGGATAAAGGCACAGATACGCAGTATTTT
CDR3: CAIGGLADKGTDTQYF

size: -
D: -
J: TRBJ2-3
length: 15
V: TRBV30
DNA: TGTGCCTGGAGCCGGGGCAGGGGCAGCACAGATACGCAGTATTTT
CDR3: CAWSRGRGSTDTQYF

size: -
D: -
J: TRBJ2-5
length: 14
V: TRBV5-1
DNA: TGCGCCAGCAGCTTGGGGACAAACCAAGAGACCCAGTACTTC
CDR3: CASSLGTNQETQYF

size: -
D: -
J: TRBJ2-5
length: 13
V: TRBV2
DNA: TGTGCCCCAAGGCGGGGACCGCAAGAGACCCAGTACTTC
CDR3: CAPRRGPQETQYF

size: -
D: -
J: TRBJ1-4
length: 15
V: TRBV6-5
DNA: TGTGCCAGCAGTCAACAGGGTCTAACTAATGAAAAACTGTTTTTT
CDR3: CASSQQGLTNEKLFF

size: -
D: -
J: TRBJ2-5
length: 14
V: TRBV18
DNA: TGTGCCAGCTCACAGGGACACGGCCAAGAGACCCAGTACTTC
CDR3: CASSQGHGQETQYF

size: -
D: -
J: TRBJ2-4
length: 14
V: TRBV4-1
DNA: TGCGCCAGCAGCCAAGGAGGCATACGGCTAGACATGTACTTC
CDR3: CASSQGGIRLDMYF

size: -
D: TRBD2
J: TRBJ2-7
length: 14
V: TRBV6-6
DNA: TGTGCCAGCGGACTTTTGGGGGGGTCCTACGAGCAGTACTTC
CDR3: CASGLLGGSYEQYF

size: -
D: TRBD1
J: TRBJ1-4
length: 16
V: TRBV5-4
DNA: TGTGCCAGCAGCGGATGGGGGACAGGGGGCCGAGAAAAACTGTTTTTT
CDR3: CASSGWGTGGREKLFF

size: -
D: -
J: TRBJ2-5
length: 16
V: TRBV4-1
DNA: TGCGCCAGCAGCCAAGTAGAAGCCCGGGGGCGGGAGACCCAGTACTTC
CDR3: CASSQVEARGRETQYF

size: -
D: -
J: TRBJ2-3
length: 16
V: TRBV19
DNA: TGTGCCAGTAAGCCCTTAAAACTAGGAAGCTCAGATACGCAGTATTTT
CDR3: CASKPLKLGSSDTQYF